This T cell receptor beta chain stems from a study of vaccination and CD4 T cells after COVID-19. Findings and caveats of the study: The authors identified 304 of 307 vaccine-specific clones in convalescent patients as spike mono-reactive.

Stated treatment: roughly 10-day PBMC culture with coronavirus spike peptide pools or control peptides (ViraFEST assay). Cultured CD4+ T-cell DNA underwent Oncomine TCR Beta short-read sequencing. TCRdb used MiXCR to reprocess the PCR reads, holding one entry per CDR3 protein. The table records about 16,000 distinct CDR3 sequences, about 55% of them present only once. Note on this clonotype: Antigen unknown.

The sample was CD4+ T cells from blood, cultured in vitro. The sequence came from a human donor who had recovered from COVID-19.

CDR3 sequence: CSAPGQGGSTDTQYF. The CDR3 nucleotides read TGCAGTGCTCCGGGACAGGGGGGGTCCACAGATACGCAGTATTTT. The chain has TRBV20-1 and TRBJ2-3; 11 nucleotides match TRBD1. The germline V gene has CDR1 DFQATT and CDR2 SNEGSKA (reference sequence). Trimming removed 5 bases from V and 2 bases from J; junction bases left unmatched: 6. This CDR3 has 15 residues.